Presented here are 10 T cell receptor beta chains from one specimen sequenced in a study of T-cell reconstitution after alpha-beta-depleted transplantation in children. Unique molecular identifiers featured in how the TCRbeta library was prepared. TCRdb used MiXCR to reprocess the PCR reads, holding one entry per CDR3 protein. This sample has 230,000 or so distinct CDR3 sequences, with about 12% found just once. The sample was PBMCs from the stem cell graft donor, taken from the stem cell graft. These receptor sequences come from a human donor who donated a stem cell graft to a child with acute lymphoblastic leukemia.

This clonotype appeared many times. V is TRBV5-6 and J is TRBJ1-6, with 7 bases matching TRBD1. CDR1 is SGHDT and CDR2 is YYEEEE in the germline V gene. After removal of 4 bases from V and 7 bases from J, the junction contained 8 bases not matched to a gene. This CDR3 region has 15 residues. The CDR3 loop reads CASSPTGTVNSPLHF. In DNA, the CDR3 is TGTGCCAGCAGCCCTACCGGGACAGTAAATTCACCCCTCCACTTT.

Notes on this clonotype: This clone may be a read error of a much larger clone one base away. The chain has TRBV20-1 and TRBJ2-5, with TRBD2 as a possible D gene (7 bases). The germline CDR1 and CDR2 sequences are DFQATT and SNEGSKA (reference sequence). The CDR3 length is 17 residues. The CDR3: CCAIPGGGLAVGETQYF. The CDR3 nucleotides read TGCTGTGCCATCCCTGGTGGGGGGCTAGCGGTCGGAGAGACCCAGTACTTC.

Ten or more counts support this clonotype. The chain recombines TRBV7-9 with TRBJ2-7; unclear D gene. Trimming pared 6 bases from V and 2 bases from J, leaving 5 bases between. CDR3 length: 11 amino acids. Germline CDR1 SEHNR, CDR2 FQNEAQ (reference sequence). The CDR3 DNA follows: TGTGCCAGCAGGGCCGCCTACGAGCAGTACTTC. Amino acids: CASRAAYEQYF. Full variable domain (rest looked up from reference TRBV7-9 and TRBJ2-7): DTGVSQNPRHKITKRGQNVTFRCDPISEHNRLYWYRQTLGQGPEFLTYFQNEAQLEKSRLLSDRFSAERPKGSFSTLEIQRTEQGDSAMYLCASRAAYEQYFGPGTRLTVT.

This clonotype was recorded at least ten times. The chain carries TRBV12-3 or TRBV12-4 and TRBJ2-7; D remains unclear. With 4 bases removed from V and 7 bases from J, the gap between germline ends came to 14 bases. The CDR3 totals 13 residues. The CDR3 region is CASSSFPSREQYF. For the CDR3, the DNA is TGTGCCAGCAGTTCCTTCCCCTCGAGGGAGCAGTACTTC.

The CDR3: CSVYRSGPATYEQYF. CDR3 bases: TGCAGTGTCTATCGATCGGGACCGGCTACCTACGAGCAGTACTTC. The V and J genes are TRBV20-1 and TRBJ2-7; either TRBD1 or TRBD2 may supply D (5 bases each). V lost 7 bases, J lost 2 bases, and 21 bases lay in between. CDR1 and CDR2 from the germline V gene are DFQATT and SNEGSKA (reference sequence). The CDR3 sequence is 15 residues long.

This clonotype occurred many times. The rearrangement joins TRBV5-1 to TRBJ2-3, with D possibly matching TRBD1 (6 bases). V lost 5 bases, J lost 2 bases, and 33 bases lay in between. The CDR3 contains 21 residues. In germline, CDR1 is SGHRS, CDR2 YFSETQ. The CDR3 coding sequence is TGCGCCAGCAGAGGCCCACTACCGGACGAAGGGGGTGCCCTAAACACAGATACGCAGTATTTT. It translates to CASRGPLPDEGGALNTDTQYF.

A few counts support this clonotype. V usage is TRBV2 and J usage is TRBJ2-1; TRBD2 matches 7 bases. CDR1 and CDR2 from the germline V gene are SNHLY and FYNNEI. This CDR3 spans 12 amino acids. Trimming removed 4 bases from V and 8 bases from J; junction bases left unmatched: 2. CDR3 in DNA: TGTGCCAGCAGTGGGGGGGGGTATGAGCAGTTCTTC. Its protein is CASSGGGYEQFF.

This clonotype was seen at least ten times. The chain combines TRBV5-1 with TRBJ2-7, with TRBD1 as a possible D gene (6 bases). CDR3 size: 14 residues. Trimming removed 2 bases at V and 0 bases at J, with 9 bases between. The V gene's germline CDR1 is SGHRS and CDR2 YFSETQ. The CDR3 region is CASSLTGSSYEQYF. CDR3 nucleotides: TGCGCCAGCAGCTTAACAGGGAGCTCCTACGAGCAGTACTTC.

This clonotype was observed at least ten times. J is TRBJ1-1 and V is TRBV11-1, with D perhaps matching TRBD1 (6 bases). With 3 bases removed from V and 3 bases from J, the gap between germline ends came to 23 bases. The CDR3 consists of 18 residues. Germline V gene sequence: CDR1 SGHAT, CDR2 FQDESV (reference sequence). CDR3 bases: TGTGCCAGCAGCTTTCTGACAGGTCCCATACACGGTGACACTGAAGCTTTCTTT. Encoded protein: CASSFLTGPIHGDTEAFF.

The chain joins TRBV9 to TRBJ2-7; 7 bases line up with TRBD1. Germline V CDR1 and CDR2: SGDLS, YYNGEE. The CDR3 has 15 amino acids. V lost 5 bases and J lost 2; bases outside the gene matches: 10. This CDR3 is CASSYHRDRAYEQYF. The CDR3 coding sequence is TGTGCCAGCAGTTACCACCGGGACAGAGCCTACGAGCAGTACTTC.